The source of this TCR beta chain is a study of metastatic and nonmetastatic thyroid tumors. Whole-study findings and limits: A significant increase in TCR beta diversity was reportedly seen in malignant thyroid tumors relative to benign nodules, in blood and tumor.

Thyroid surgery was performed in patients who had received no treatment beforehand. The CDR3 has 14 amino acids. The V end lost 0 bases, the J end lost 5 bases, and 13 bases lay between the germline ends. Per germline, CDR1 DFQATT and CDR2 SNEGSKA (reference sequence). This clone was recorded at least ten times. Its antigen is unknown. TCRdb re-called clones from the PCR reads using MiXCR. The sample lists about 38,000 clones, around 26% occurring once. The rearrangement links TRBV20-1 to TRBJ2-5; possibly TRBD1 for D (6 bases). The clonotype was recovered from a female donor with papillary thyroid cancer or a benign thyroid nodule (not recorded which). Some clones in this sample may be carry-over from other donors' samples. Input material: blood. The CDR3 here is CSARDSRGYETQYF. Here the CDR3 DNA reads TGCAGTGCTAGAGATTCGAGGGGGTATGAGACCCAGTACTTC.